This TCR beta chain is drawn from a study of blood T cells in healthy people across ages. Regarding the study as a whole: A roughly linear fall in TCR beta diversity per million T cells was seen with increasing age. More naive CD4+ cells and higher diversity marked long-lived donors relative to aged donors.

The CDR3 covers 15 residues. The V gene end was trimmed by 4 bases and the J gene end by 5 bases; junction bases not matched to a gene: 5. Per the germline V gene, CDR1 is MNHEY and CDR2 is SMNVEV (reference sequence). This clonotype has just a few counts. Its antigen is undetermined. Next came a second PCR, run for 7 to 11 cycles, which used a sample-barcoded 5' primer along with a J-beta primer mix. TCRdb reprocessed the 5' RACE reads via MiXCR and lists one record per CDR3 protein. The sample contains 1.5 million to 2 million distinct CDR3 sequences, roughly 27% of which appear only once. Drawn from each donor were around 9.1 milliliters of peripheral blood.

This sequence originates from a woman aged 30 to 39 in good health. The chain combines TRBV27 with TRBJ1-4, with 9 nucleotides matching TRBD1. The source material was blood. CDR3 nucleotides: TGTGCCAGCAGTTCTACAGGGGGCCGAAATGAAAAACTGTTTTTT. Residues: CASSSTGGRNEKLFF.